The present entry profiles one TCR beta chain with its context. These data originate in a study of control samples from healthy donors and cancer patients. Produced via immunoSEQ multiplex PCR; TCRdb's table is partial and in-frame only. Here the sample spans some 120,000 clones, approximately 92% being singletons. Germline V lookup: CDR1 SGHNT, CDR2 YENEEA. The length of the CDR3 is 14 residues. Trimming took 7 bases from V and 6 from J; bases not matched to a gene: 11. The sequencing input was blood. This TCR was sampled from a man aged 18 to 30 in good health. The rearrangement joins TRBV11-3 to TRBJ1-1; 7 bases fit TRBD1. This chain's CDR3 is CASKSSGGSAEAFF. CDR3 coding DNA: TGTGCCAGCAAATCGTCAGGGGGGTCGGCTGAAGCTTTCTTT.